The present TCR beta chain was sequenced within a study of T-cell memory formation after mild COVID-19. Trimming at V came to 3 bases and at J to 6 bases, leaving 7 bases not matched to a gene. Germline CDR1 reads LNHNV; CDR2 reads YYDKDF (reference sequence). This CDR3 comprises 14 residues. The 5'RACE method, run with constant-segment primers, produced TCR alpha and TCR beta cDNA libraries (carrying sample barcodes and UMIs). Each CDR3 protein gets one entry after TCRdb re-called the 5' RACE reads with MiXCR. The data contain some 340,000 distinct CDR3 sequences, 10% to 15% of them singletons. In the case of this clonotype: Antigen unknown.

Study findings and constraints: The appearance of some responding clones in pre-infection memory suggested that cross-reactive memory joined. Contracting CD4+ clones lay largely in CM and EM, with CD8+ ones residing in EMRA.

This sequence joins TRBV15 and TRBJ1-1, with TRBD1 matching over 7 bases. The sequence was collected from a man aged 18 to 29 who had mild COVID-19 (a few samples of this study predate the infection). Cell type and time point are not known. Sequenced: PBMCs or a T cell subset sorted from them (not recorded which). In nucleotides, the CDR3 is TGTGCCACCAGCAGCCGAGGGACAGCCCCTGAAGCTTTCTTT. This encodes CATSSRGTAPEAFF.